Shown below are 10 T cell receptor beta chains from a single sample sequenced in a study of sequential checkpoint blockade in melanoma. Here immunoSEQ multiplex PCR was the method, and the copy in TCRdb shows in-frame clones only, minus some. The sample lists roughly 20,000 clones, around 83% occurring once. Treatment described: randomized to nivolumab then ipilimumab (arm A) or the reverse (arm B). The sample here was CD8+ T cells sorted from blood (inferred from file names), taken from a patient given nivolumab and ipilimumab in sequence. Receptors originate from a human donor with melanoma.

This clone has a single count. The rearrangement links TRBV27 to TRBJ2-3, with 12 bases fitting TRBD2. This CDR3 has 17 amino acids. The J segment lost 5 bases and the V segment lost 10 bases, leaving 16 bases of the junction unmatched. The V gene's germline CDR1 is MNHEY and CDR2 SMNVEV (reference sequence). CDR3 region: CATYGLAGGPLGDTQYF. The CDR3 DNA follows: TGTGCCACCTACGGGCTAGCGGGAGGGCCACTTGGAGATACGCAGTATTTT.

The J gene is TRBJ1-2, the V gene TRBV5-1; 11 bases agree with TRBD1. The CDR3 has 17 residues. Unmatched junction bases numbered 11, after V lost 0 bases and J lost 7 bases. CDR1 and CDR2 from the germline V gene are SGHRS and YFSETQ. CDR3 sequence (DNA): TGCGCCAGCAGCTTGGAGGTATGGACAGGGGGCGGTTCTGGCTACACCTTC. This translates into CASSLEVWTGGGSGYTF.

V is TRBV30 and J is TRBJ2-3; 10 bases are shared with TRBD1. The V segment lost 1 base and the J segment 7 bases; nucleotides outside the gene matches: 17. The germline V gene has CDR1 GTSNPN and CDR2 SVGIG (reference sequence). The CDR3 spans 18 residues. The CDR3 DNA reads as TGTGCCTGGAGTGGCGGGACAGGGGATTTAATGGGAAAGAATACGCAGTATTTT. Its protein product is CAWSGGTGDLMGKNTQYF. Variable domain in full (rest from reference TRBV30 and TRBJ2-3): SQTIHQWPATLVQPVGSPLSLECTVEGTSNPNLYWYRQAAGRGLQLLFYSVGIGQISSEVPQNLSASRPQDRQFILSSKKLLLSDSGFYLCAWSGGTGDLMGKNTQYFGPGTRLTVL.

The chain has TRBV27 and TRBJ1-1, with unresolved D. V was clipped by 3 bases and J by 7 bases, with 9 bases between them. The CDR3 sequence is 12 residues long. Germline V gene data show CDR1 as MNHEY and CDR2 as SMNVEV (reference sequence). Here the CDR3 DNA reads TGTGCCAGCAGTTTTCCAGGAGGTGAAGCTTTCTTT. Translated, it gives CASSFPGGEAFF.

This sequence joins TRBV28 and TRBJ2-5; TRBD1 matches 9 bases. Near its end, the DNA agrees better with TRBJ2-7, so the J call may be wrong. Germline loops: CDR1 MDHEN, CDR2 SYDVKM. This CDR3 is built from 15 residues. CDR3 coding DNA: TGTGCCAGCAGTTACCCCGGGACAGGGTCATACGAGCAGTACTTC. Protein sequence: CASSYPGTGSYEQYF.

This chain links TRBV2 with TRBJ1-3; no clear D gene. Germline values: CDR1 SNHLY, CDR2 FYNNEI. The CDR3 consists of 15 residues. The ends were cut back, 1 base at V and 4 bases at J, with 11 bases in the middle. CDR3 nucleotide sequence: TGTGCCAGCAGTGAAGAACCGGGTTTGGGAAACACCATATATTTT. This sequence encodes CASSEEPGLGNTIYF.

This chain links TRBV11-2 with TRBJ2-5; D is unresolved. The DNA end is a closer match to TRBJ2-7, so the J assignment may be wrong. Germline values: CDR1 SGHAT, CDR2 FQNNGV. This CDR3 has 14 residues. The CDR3 nucleotides are TGTGCCAGCAGCTTAGTGGTGAGCTCCTACGAGCAGTACTTC. This gives the protein CASSLVVSSYEQYF.

V is TRBV7-9 and J is TRBJ2-3, with 8 nucleotides matching TRBD1. The germline V gene has CDR1 SEHNR and CDR2 FQNEAQ (reference sequence). V lost 4 bases to trimming and J lost 3 bases; unmatched junction nucleotides: 3. The CDR3 has 14 amino acids. This CDR3 reads CASSSRQGTDTQYF. The CDR3 DNA sequence: TGTGCCAGCAGCTCTAGACAGGGGACAGATACGCAGTATTTT. Full variable domain (outside the CDR3, taken from reference TRBV7-9 and TRBJ2-3): DTGVSQNPRHKITKRGQNVTFRCDPISEHNRLYWYRQTLGQGPEFLTYFQNEAQLEKSRLLSDRFSAERPKGSFSTLEIQRTEQGDSAMYLCASSSRQGTDTQYFGPGTRLTVL.

The chain recombines TRBV7-9 with TRBJ1-1, with 7 bases aligning to TRBD1. The length of the CDR3 is 12 residues. The V and J ends lost 5 bases and 6 bases, in that order; junction bases with no gene match: 3. Germline CDR1 reads SEHNR; CDR2 reads FQNEAQ (reference sequence). The DNA of the CDR3 is TGTGCCAGCAGCACAGGGGACCCTGAAGCTTTCTTT. This sequence encodes CASSTGDPEAFF.

V usage is TRBV7-3 and J usage is TRBJ1-1, with TRBD1 as a possible D gene (5 bases). Germline assignment: CDR1 SGHTA and CDR2 FQGTGA. The ends were cut back, 0 bases at V and 2 bases at J, with 7 bases in the middle. The CDR3 is 14 residues long. CDR3 loop: CASSLTGTNTEAFF. The CDR3, as DNA: TGTGCCAGCAGCTTAACCGGGACTAACACTGAAGCTTTCTTT.